A single sample gave rise to the 14 T cell receptor beta chains below, sequenced in a study of cytomegalovirus exposure and HLA in healthy donors. The PCR ran on 60 Vbeta and 13 Jbeta primers. Clones were sequenced by immunoSEQ multiplex PCR, and TCRdb holds only the in-frame ones, with some missing. The sample includes 150,000 to 200,000 clones, around 79% seen only once; the top ten take approximately 2.4%. Sequencing used PBMCs. Source of these receptors: a woman aged 35 to 49 in good health and CMV-seropositive.

The chain uses TRBV14 and TRBJ2-7, with 9 positions matching TRBD2. Germline lookup yields CDR1 SGHDN and CDR2 FVKESK. The junction had 2 bases not matched to a gene; V was cut back by 4 bases and J by 4 bases. The CDR3 has 13 amino acids. The CDR3 is CASSLGLAYEQYF. CDR3 nucleotide sequence: TGTGCCAGCAGCCTGGGACTAGCATACGAGCAGTACTTC.

This clone was seen a few times. The rearrangement joins TRBV10-3 to TRBJ1-1; no clear D. CDR1 and CDR2 from the germline V gene are ENHRY and SYGVKD. CDR3 length: 15 amino acids. With 0 bases removed from V and 0 bases from J, the gap between germline ends came to 8 bases. The DNA for the CDR3 is TGTGCCATCAGTGAGTCGACATTTATGAACACTGAAGCTTTCTTT. Its translation is CAISESTFMNTEAFF.

This clone was observed a handful of times. The V gene is TRBV6-1, the J gene TRBJ1-4; TRBD1 aligns across 8 bases. CDR1 and CDR2 (germline): MNHNS, SASEGT. The V gene end was trimmed by 10 bases and the J gene end by 4 bases; junction bases not matched to a gene: 11. This CDR3 comprises 15 residues. CDR3 region: CATSGRTGINEKLFF. The CDR3 DNA sequence: TGTGCCACCTCCGGCCGGACAGGGATTAATGAAAAACTGTTTTTT.

The chain employs TRBV18 and TRBJ2-7; maybe TRBD1 (5 bases). This CDR3 spans 11 amino acids. V was cut by 3 bases and J by 7 bases, with 7 bases left in between. The germline V gene encodes CDR1 KGHSH and CDR2 LQKENI. CDR3 in amino acids: CASSPDIEQYF. The CDR3 coding sequence is TGTGCCAGCTCACCGGACATAGAGCAGTACTTC.

This rearrangement joins TRBV5-1 to TRBJ2-1; 10 nucleotides align to TRBD1. Germline loops: CDR1 SGHRS, CDR2 YFSETQ. With 4 bases clipped from V and 7 bases from J, the junction kept 8 bases outside the gene matches. CDR3 length: 15 amino acids. CDR3 region: CASSPGTGVANEQFF. CDR3 sequence (DNA): TGCGCCAGCAGCCCCGGGACAGGGGTGGCAAATGAGCAGTTCTTC.

The V call is TRBV4-3, the J call TRBJ1-2; 10 bases fit TRBD1. The CDR3 loop spans 19 amino acids. With V trimmed by 0 bases and J by 2 bases, 12 bases remained unmatched. Per germline, CDR1 LGHNA and CDR2 YSLEER. CDR3 amino acids: CASSQDTNRQGAKNYGYTF. In DNA form, the CDR3 reads TGCGCCAGCAGCCAAGATACCAATCGACAGGGGGCGAAGAACTATGGCTACACCTTC.

This chain connects TRBV6-5 to TRBJ1-2; no clear D gene. Deletions cut 7 bases from V and 2 bases from J, with 14 bases between. The germline CDR1 and CDR2 sequences are MNHEY and SVGAGI. The CDR3 has 14 amino acids. The CDR3 bases are TGTGCCAGCACCCCGCAAAAACAGAACTATGGCTACACCTTC. Its translation: CASTPQKQNYGYTF.

This chain joins TRBV7-2 and TRBJ2-2; 7 positions agree with TRBD2. V shed 5 bases, J shed 5 bases, and the junction held 11 bases outside the gene matches. Germline assignment: CDR1 SGHTA and CDR2 FQGNSA. The CDR3 contains 16 residues. CDR3 region: CASSRTVNSGTGELFF. The CDR3 bases are TGTGCCAGCAGCCGAACGGTGAATAGCGGGACCGGGGAGCTGTTTTTT. The whole variable domain, filled in from reference TRBV7-2 and TRBJ2-2, reads GAGVSQSPSNKVTEKGKDVELRCDPISGHTALYWYRQSLGQGLEFLIYFQGNSAPDKSGLPSDRFSAERTGGSVSTLTIQRTQQEDSAVYLCASSRTVNSGTGELFFGEGSRLTVL.

In its sample, this clone was seen a few times. V usage is TRBV25-1 and J usage is TRBJ2-5, with a tentative D call TRBD1 (5 bases). The CDR3 is made up of 13 amino acids. Germline-derived CDR1 and CDR2 are MGHDK and SYGVNS. V lost 10 bases and J lost 4, with 16 bases in between. CDR3 sequence reads: CATGLRLGETQYF. CDR3 DNA sequence: TGTGCCACAGGGTTACGGTTAGGAGAGACCCAGTACTTC.

The chain couples TRBV11-2 to TRBJ1-2, with D tentatively TRBD1 (5 bases). The V gene lost 5 bases and the J gene lost 3 bases, with 10 bases spanning the gap. The CDR3 has 13 amino acids. Germline V gene sequence: CDR1 SGHAT, CDR2 FQNNGV. The CDR3 region is CASSLKGYYGYTF. The CDR3 region has the DNA TGTGCCAGCAGCCTAAAGGGGTACTATGGCTACACCTTC.

The V and J genes are TRBV2 and TRBJ2-1, with a weak D call TRBD2 (6 bases). Germline V gene data show CDR1 as SNHLY and CDR2 as FYNNEI. The germline V and J ends were trimmed by 6 bases and 6 bases, with 9 bases remaining between them. The CDR3 consists of 12 residues. As DNA, the CDR3 is TGTGCCAGCAGCCTAGCGAGCAATGAGCAGTTCTTC. This codes for CASSLASNEQFF.

This clone was recorded only once. Other DNA sequences in this specimen translate into the identical CDR3. The chain carries TRBV18 and TRBJ2-5; D gene uncertain. Trimming removed 3 bases from V and 5 bases from J, with 4 bases in between. Germline V lookup: CDR1 KGHSH, CDR2 LQKENI. The CDR3 sequence is 11 residues long. CDR3 in DNA: TGTGCCAGCTCACCGGAGGAGACCCAGTACTTC. Its translation: CASSPEETQYF.

V is TRBV19 and J is TRBJ1-4; weak D call: TRBD1 (6 bases). The germline V and J ends were trimmed by 4 bases and 7 bases, with 19 bases remaining between them. Germline V gene data show CDR1 as LNHDA and CDR2 as SQIVND (reference sequence). This CDR3 is built from 16 residues. As DNA, the CDR3 is TGTGCCAGTAGTACAGGACAGCCGGACCTCTCTGAAAAACTGTTTTTT. It specifies CASSTGQPDLSEKLFF.

V usage is TRBV6-1 and J usage is TRBJ1-1; D ambiguous. Trimming pared 5 bases from V and 1 base from J, leaving 11 bases between. The V gene's germline CDR1 is MNHNS and CDR2 SASEGT. CDR3 size: 14 residues. The CDR3 protein is CASSLWAPNTEAFF. CDR3 DNA sequence: TGTGCCAGCAGTCTTTGGGCCCCGAACACTGAAGCTTTCTTT.